This T cell receptor (beta chain) was identified in a study of cytomegalovirus exposure and HLA in healthy donors. The germline V and J ends were trimmed by 2 bases and 1 base, with 15 bases remaining between them. CDR3 length equals 17 residues. From germline, CDR1 is SNHLY and CDR2 FYNNEI. Findings and limits, study-wide: The tendency of first-cohort TCR clusters to co-occur in the 120 or so validation repertoires was the finding of a later analysis.

The assay was immunoSEQ multiplex PCR, and TCRdb's table has in-frame clones only and misses some. The sample carries roughly 90,000 clones, approximately 81% recorded once. Of note for this clone: The antigen is undetermined.

This sequence joins TRBV2 and TRBJ1-5; no reliable D call. This receptor was taken from a man younger than 35 in good health and CMV-seropositive. Sequenced: PBMCs. CDR3 region: CASSEIGWRGSNQPQHF. In DNA form, the CDR3 reads TGTGCCAGCAGTGAAATAGGCTGGCGCGGGAGCAATCAGCCCCAGCATTTT.